The 27 T cell receptor beta chains in this list originate from one sample, sequenced in a study of blood T cell repertoires in COVID-19 (dated by TCRdb to about 2020). To prepare the library, the immunoSEQ multiplex PCR assay was applied. TCRdb holds this immuneACCESS table with in-frame rearrangements only. Some clones are missing; in checked studies, unresolved V genes explain under half, and the rest has no known cause. This sample lists 88,000 or so clones; about 85% were detected once. Approximately 4.5% of the sample comes from the top ten. The specimen sequenced was peripheral blood. Receptors were obtained from a man in his sixties with acute or convalescent COVID-19.

The CDR3 nucleotides are TGCAGTGCTAGTCAGGGACAGAACTCTGGAAACACCATATATTTT. This translates into CSASQGQNSGNTIYF. The chain joins TRBV20-1 to TRBJ1-3; TRBD1 matches 7 bases. This CDR3 spans 15 amino acids. The germline CDR1 and CDR2 sequences are DFQATT and SNEGSKA (reference sequence). The V segment lost 3 bases and the J segment 0 bases; nucleotides outside the gene matches: 5.

The chain joins TRBV11-3 to TRBJ2-2; D is unclear. This CDR3 is built from 13 residues. Germline CDR1 reads SGHNT; CDR2 reads YENEEA. V was clipped by 2 bases and J by 3 bases, with 4 bases between them. CDR3 coding DNA: TGTGCCAGCAGCTTAAGCCACACCGGGGAGCTGTTTTTT. Its protein is CASSLSHTGELFF.

This clone was recorded only once. The chain couples TRBV7-9 to TRBJ1-5; 9 nucleotides match TRBD1. V was clipped by 5 bases and J by 2 bases; unmatched bases: 13. Germline V gene sequence: CDR1 SEHNR, CDR2 FQNEAQ (reference sequence). The length of the CDR3 is 18 residues. The CDR3 DNA is TGTGCCAGCAGCCCCAAACGAAGGACAGGGGAAGGCAATCAGCCCCAGCATTTT. It translates to CASSPKRRTGEGNQPQHF.

The chain couples TRBV13 to TRBJ1-2; maybe TRBD1 (6 bases). Germline V gene sequence: CDR1 PRHDT, CDR2 FYEKMQ (reference sequence). The length of the CDR3 is 13 residues. V was clipped by 8 bases and J by 2 bases, with 12 bases between them. The CDR3 region has the DNA TGTGCCAGCTCCATAAGGGGGAACTATGGCTACACCTTC. Translating gives CASSIRGNYGYTF.

This chain links TRBV20-1 with TRBJ2-7, with D tentatively TRBD2 (6 bases). Germline loops: CDR1 DFQATT, CDR2 SNEGSKA (reference sequence). V was shortened by 6 bases and J by 6 bases, with 12 bases between the two germline ends. There are 11 residues in the CDR3. The CDR3 nucleotides read TGCAGTGCAATGACTAGGTCCGAGCAGTACTTC. Its protein product is CSAMTRSEQYF.

This chain connects TRBV6-5 to TRBJ2-3, with D tentatively TRBD1 (5 bases). This CDR3 spans 14 amino acids. V was clipped by 7 bases and J by 0 bases, with 11 bases between them. The germline V gene encodes CDR1 MNHEY and CDR2 SVGAGI. The CDR3 loop reads CASTQGWSTDTQYF. CDR3 sequence (DNA): TGTGCCAGCACGCAGGGATGGAGCACAGATACGCAGTATTTT.

The chain carries TRBV19 and TRBJ2-5; a possible D gene is TRBD1 (6 bases). V lost 5 bases and J 5 bases, leaving 12 bases between the germline ends. The CDR3 has 13 residues. Germline V gene sequence: CDR1 LNHDA, CDR2 SQIVND (reference sequence). The CDR3 DNA reads as TGTGCCAGTAGTTATGGCCAGGGGGAGACCCAGTACTTC. Translation: CASSYGQGETQYF.

This chain uses TRBV5-4 with TRBJ2-5, with D tentatively TRBD2 (6 bases). This CDR3 is 15 amino acids long. Germline V gene data show CDR1 as SGHNT and CDR2 as YYREEE (reference sequence). V lost 0 bases and J lost 4, with 13 bases in between. CDR3 region: CASSLVGGQGETQYF. Written as DNA, the CDR3 is TGTGCCAGCAGCTTGGTAGGAGGGCAGGGAGAGACCCAGTACTTC.

The rearrangement links TRBV7-3 to TRBJ2-5, with 8 bases aligning to TRBD1. CDR1 is SGHTA, CDR2 FQGTGA, per germline. The CDR3 contains 16 residues. The V segment lost 5 bases and the J segment 2 bases; nucleotides outside the gene matches: 10. CDR3 in DNA: TGTGCCAGCAGCCTACCAACCGGGACAGGACAAGAGACCCAGTACTTC. Amino acid sequence: CASSLPTGTGQETQYF. The full variable domain, its missing parts supplied by reference TRBV7-3 and TRBJ2-5, is GAGVSQTPSNKVTEKGKYVELRCDPISGHTALYWYRQSLGQGPEFLIYFQGTGAADDSGLPNDRFFAVRPEGSVSTLKIQRTERGDSAVYLCASSLPTGTGQETQYFGPGTRLLVL.

CDR3 protein: CASSLVGPKGRTTEAFF. The CDR3 nucleotides read TGTGCCAGCAGTTTGGTAGGGCCGAAAGGGAGGACCACTGAAGCTTTCTTT. The chain has TRBV28 and TRBJ1-1, with no clear D. Germline loops: CDR1 MDHEN, CDR2 SYDVKM. The CDR3 is 17 amino acids. V dropped 3 bases and J dropped 4 bases, with 21 bases sitting between them.

The sample holds a few counts of this clone. The V gene is TRBV30, the J gene TRBJ2-7, with D possibly matching TRBD2 (6 bases). This CDR3 contains 14 residues. Germline values: CDR1 GTSNPN, CDR2 SVGIG (reference sequence). The V end lost 2 bases, the J end lost 3 bases, and 14 bases lay between the germline ends. CDR3 nucleotides: TGTGCCTGGAGTCTGGGAGGATCTGTCTACGAGCAGTACTTC. Translating it yields CAWSLGGSVYEQYF.

The chain links TRBV5-1 to TRBJ1-3, with 9 bases fitting TRBD1. V lost 7 bases and J lost 7; bases outside the gene matches: 15. The CDR3 runs 16 residues. The V gene's germline CDR1 is SGHRS and CDR2 YFSETQ. CDR3 protein: CASYPGTGFSGNTIYF. The CDR3 DNA reads TGCGCCAGCTACCCCGGGACAGGGTTTTCAGGGAACACCATATATTTT.

This clone was recorded at least ten times. CDR3 DNA: TGTGCCAGCTCACCGAGCGTCCGTCCAGGGGACACCATATATTTT. Its translation is CASSPSVRPGDTIYF. The chain couples TRBV18 to TRBJ1-3; a possible D gene is TRBD1 (6 bases). V shed 3 bases and J shed 8 bases, with 17 bases lying between them. Germline lookup yields CDR1 KGHSH and CDR2 LQKENI. CDR3 length: 15 residues. The full variable domain, its missing parts supplied by reference TRBV18 and TRBJ1-3, is NAGVMQNPRHLVRRRGQEARLRCSPMKGHSHVYWYRQLPEEGLKFMVYLQKENIIDESGMPKERFSAEFPKEGPSILRIQQVVRGDSAAYFCASSPSVRPGDTIYFGEGSWLTVV.

The V gene is TRBV7-2, the J gene TRBJ2-7; a weak D match, TRBD1 (6 bases). The ends were cut back, 6 bases at V and 4 bases at J, with 13 bases in the middle. Per the germline V gene, CDR1 is SGHTA and CDR2 is FQGNSA. The CDR3 has 13 residues. The DNA of the CDR3 is TGTGCCAGCAGACCGACAGGAACGTACGAGCAGTACTTC. This encodes CASRPTGTYEQYF.

This clone was observed a handful of times. The genes are TRBV6-2 or TRBV6-3 and TRBJ2-7, with a weak D call TRBD2 (6 bases). The V end lost 4 bases, the J end lost 6 bases, and 7 bases lay between the germline ends. The CDR3 consists of 11 residues. The germline V gene has CDR1 MNHEY and CDR2 SVGEGT. This CDR3 is CASSLGGEQYF. In DNA form, the CDR3 reads TGTGCCAGCAGTTTGGGGGGCGAGCAGTACTTC.

The chain links TRBV7-2 to TRBJ2-5; no firm D call. The CDR3 loop spans 13 amino acids. V lost 2 bases and J lost 3, with 7 bases in between. Germline V gives CDR1 SGHTA, CDR2 FQGNSA. DNA of the CDR3: TGTGCCAGCAGCTTATACACGAAAGAGACCCAGTACTTC. Residues: CASSLYTKETQYF.

The gene calls are TRBV24-1 and TRBJ2-1; 12 positions match TRBD1. CDR1 is KGHDR and CDR2 is SFDVKD in the germline V gene. CDR3 size: 17 residues. V was pared by 0 bases and J by 7 bases, with 6 bases of the junction left unmatched. The CDR3 DNA reads TGTGCCACCAGTGATTTGTCTGGGACAGGGGGCAATAATGAGCAGTTCTTC. Its protein product is CATSDLSGTGGNNEQFF.

The chain has TRBV19 and TRBJ2-5; 9 bases align to TRBD2. V gave up 6 bases and J gave up 5 bases; unmatched junction bases: 13. This CDR3 comprises 16 residues. Looked up from germline, CDR1 is LNHDA and CDR2 is SQIVND (reference sequence). Written as DNA, the CDR3 is TGTGCCAGTAGCACTCCCGGACTAGCGAACCGGGAGACCCAGTACTTC. It is translated as CASSTPGLANRETQYF.

The genes are TRBV2 and TRBJ2-7; 9 nucleotides line up with TRBD2. The length of the CDR3 is 14 residues. Germline V gene lookup returns CDR1 SNHLY and CDR2 FYNNEI. J gave up 0 bases and V 4 bases, and 1 base lay outside the gene matches. CDR3 residues: CASSGTSVSYEQYF. CDR3 nucleotide sequence: TGTGCCAGCAGTGGGACTAGCGTCTCCTACGAGCAGTACTTC. The variable domain in full, with the rest retrieved from reference TRBV2 and TRBJ2-7, is EPEVTQTPSHQVTQMGQEVILRCVPISNHLYFYWYRQILGQKVEFLVSFYNNEISEKSEIFDDQFSVERPDGSNFTLKIRSTKLEDSAMYFCASSGTSVSYEQYFGPGTRLTVT.

V is TRBV9 and J is TRBJ1-5; 12 nucleotides agree with TRBD1. The CDR3 runs to 15 residues. V shed 2 bases and J 6 bases; nucleotides not matched to a gene: 3. Germline V lookup: CDR1 SGDLS, CDR2 YYNGEE. The CDR3 DNA follows: TGTGCCAGCAGCGTGGGGGACAGGGGGCCTCAGCCCCAGCATTTT. The encoded protein is CASSVGDRGPQPQHF. The variable domain in full, with the rest retrieved from reference TRBV9 and TRBJ1-5, is DSGVTQTPKHLITATGQRVTLRCSPRSGDLSVYWYQQSLDQGLQFLIQYYNGEERAKGNILERFSAQQFPDLHSELNLSSLELGDSALYFCASSVGDRGPQPQHFGDGTRLSIL.

The chain carries TRBV6-5 and TRBJ1-1, with TRBD1 matching 11 bases. CDR1 is MNHEY and CDR2 is SVGAGI in the germline V gene. Trimming at V came to 5 bases and at J to 11 bases, leaving 10 bases not matched to a gene. The CDR3 has 14 amino acids. The CDR3 DNA reads TGTGCCAGCAGTCGACCGGGACAGGGGGATTTGGCTTTCTTT. Its protein product is CASSRPGQGDLAFF.

The chain combines TRBV7-9 with TRBJ2-2; D possibly corresponds to TRBD2 (5 bases). Trimming took 5 bases from V and 4 from J, leaving 14 bases between them. The germline gives CDR1 SEHNR, CDR2 FQNEAQ (reference sequence). This CDR3 comprises 15 residues. Here the CDR3 DNA reads TGTGCCAGCAGCGCCACGACTATGGCCACCGGGGAGCTGTTTTTT. This codes for CASSATTMATGELFF.

V usage is TRBV25-1 and J usage is TRBJ2-2, with D possibly matching TRBD1 (5 bases). Germline assignment: CDR1 MGHDK and CDR2 SYGVNS. Trimming left V 3 bases short and J 4 bases short, with 15 bases between. CDR3 length: 16 residues. The CDR3 region has the DNA TGTGCCAGCAGTGATTACAGGAGTAGTAGCACCGGGGAGCTGTTTTTT. This gives the protein CASSDYRSSSTGELFF.

The J gene is TRBJ2-7, the V gene TRBV11-2; maybe TRBD1 (5 bases). CDR3 length: 14 amino acids. The germline gives CDR1 SGHAT, CDR2 FQNNGV. Trimming took off 4 bases at V and 7 bases at J, with 17 bases between the two ends. CDR3 region: CASSWAGHPREQYF. The DNA of the CDR3 is TGTGCCAGCAGCTGGGCCGGACATCCTAGGGAGCAGTACTTC.

The gene calls are TRBV5-6 and TRBJ1-4; TRBD1 matches 10 bases. The CDR3 totals 17 residues. CDR1 and CDR2 (germline): SGHDT, YYEEEE. With 3 bases clipped from V and 1 base from J, the junction kept 6 bases outside the gene matches. CDR3 residues: CASSSRDRGQTNEKLFF. The CDR3 region has the DNA TGTGCCAGCAGCTCCAGGGACAGGGGACAAACTAATGAAAAACTGTTTTTT.

This chain uses TRBV3-1 (or the pseudogene TRBV3-2) with TRBJ2-7; 8 bases fit TRBD1. From germline, CDR1 is LGHDT and CDR2 YNNKEL (reference sequence). The length of the CDR3 is 15 residues. J lost 5 bases, V lost 4 bases, and 10 bases had no gene match. The CDR3, as DNA: TGTGCCAGCAGCCGACGGACAGGGTCTCTCCACGAGCAGTACTTC. Its protein product is CASSRRTGSLHEQYF.

The V gene is TRBV24-1, the J gene TRBJ1-5; 7 bases align to TRBD1. Looked up from germline, CDR1 is KGHDR and CDR2 is SFDVKD. The CDR3 has 16 residues. Trimming cost V 3 bases and J 5 bases; bases outside gene matches: 9. The chain's CDR3 is CATSDGAGTEHQPQHF. The CDR3 bases are TGTGCCACCAGTGATGGGGCTGGGACAGAGCATCAGCCCCAGCATTTT.